A single TCR beta chain is shown here with its context. The length of the CDR3 is 15 residues. Looked up from germline, CDR1 is MNHEY and CDR2 is SVGAGI. V shed 5 bases, J shed 6 bases, and the junction held 8 bases outside the gene matches. This specimen belongs to a study of blood T cell repertoires in COVID-19. Overall study: Samples taken during acute and convalescent COVID-19 were collected in the United States, Italy and Spain.

In the original workflow: Using reference gene primer amplification, nucleated cell counts were estimated. Clones were read by immunoSEQ multiplex PCR, and TCRdb kept only the in-frame ones, dropping some. V and J calls and clone size are copied from that table; D and trimming were computed from the DNA. The sample lists 150,000 to 200,000 clones, approximately 85% seen once, with about 1.2% in the top ten. Material: peripheral blood. This chain connects TRBV6-5 to TRBJ2-7; 12 bases agree with TRBD1. The sequence was collected from a man between 60 and 75 years old who had recovered from COVID-19. The CDR3, as DNA: TGTGCCAGCAGTAATTGGGACAGGGGGCGCCCCGAGCAGTACTTC. It codes for CASSNWDRGRPEQYF.